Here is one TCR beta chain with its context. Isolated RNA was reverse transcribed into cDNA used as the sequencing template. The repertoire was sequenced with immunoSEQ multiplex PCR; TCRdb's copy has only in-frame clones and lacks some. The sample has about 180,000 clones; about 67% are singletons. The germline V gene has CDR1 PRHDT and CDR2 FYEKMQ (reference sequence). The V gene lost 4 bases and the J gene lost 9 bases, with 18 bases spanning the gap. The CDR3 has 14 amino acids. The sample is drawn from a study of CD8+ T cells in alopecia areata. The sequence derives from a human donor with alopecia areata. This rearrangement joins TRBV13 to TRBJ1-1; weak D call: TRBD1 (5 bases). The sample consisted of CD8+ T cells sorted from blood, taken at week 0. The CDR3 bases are TGTGCCAGCAGCTCCCAAGGCATCAGACAGAAAGCTTTCTTT. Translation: CASSSQGIRQKAFF.